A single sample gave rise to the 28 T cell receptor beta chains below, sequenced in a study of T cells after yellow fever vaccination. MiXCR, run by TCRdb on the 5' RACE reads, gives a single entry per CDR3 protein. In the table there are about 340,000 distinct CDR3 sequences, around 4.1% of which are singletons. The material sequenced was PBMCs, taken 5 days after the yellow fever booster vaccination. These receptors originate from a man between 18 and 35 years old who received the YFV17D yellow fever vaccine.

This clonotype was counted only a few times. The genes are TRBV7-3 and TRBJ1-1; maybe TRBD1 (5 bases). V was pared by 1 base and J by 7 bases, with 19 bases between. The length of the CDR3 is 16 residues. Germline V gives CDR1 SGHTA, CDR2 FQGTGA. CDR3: CASSLNSARRGDEAFF. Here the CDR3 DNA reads TGTGCCAGCAGCTTAAACTCCGCCCGACGGGGGGATGAAGCTTTCTTT.

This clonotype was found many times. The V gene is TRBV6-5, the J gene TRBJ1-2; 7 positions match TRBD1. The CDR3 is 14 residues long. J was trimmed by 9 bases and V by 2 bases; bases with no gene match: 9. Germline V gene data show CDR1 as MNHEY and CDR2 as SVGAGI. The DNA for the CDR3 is TGTGCCAGCAGTTACGATCAGGGGGTTCAAAGCTACACCTTC. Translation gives CASSYDQGVQSYTF.

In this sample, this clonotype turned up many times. DNA for the CDR3: TGCAGTGTGGAGCGGGACAGGGTCCTCAATGAGCAGTTCTTC. Protein sequence: CSVERDRVLNEQFF. The V and J genes are TRBV20-1 and TRBJ2-1, with 9 bases that match TRBD1. Germline V gene lookup returns CDR1 DFQATT and CDR2 SNEGSKA (reference sequence). The length of the CDR3 is 14 residues. Trimming took 7 bases from V and 6 from J; bases not matched to a gene: 10.

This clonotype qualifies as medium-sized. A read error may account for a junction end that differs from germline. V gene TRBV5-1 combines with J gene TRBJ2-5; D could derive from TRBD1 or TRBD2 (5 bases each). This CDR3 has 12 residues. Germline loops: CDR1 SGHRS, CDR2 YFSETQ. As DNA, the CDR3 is TGTGCCAGCAGCTTAGAGGGGGAGACCCAGTACTTC. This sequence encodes CASSLEGETQYF.

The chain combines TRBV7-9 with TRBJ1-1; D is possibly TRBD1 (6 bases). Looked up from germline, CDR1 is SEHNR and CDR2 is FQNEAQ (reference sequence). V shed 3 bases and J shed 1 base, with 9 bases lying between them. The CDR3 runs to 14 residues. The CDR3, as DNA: TGTGCCAGCAGCTTTGAAGGGGGGAACACTGAAGCTTTCTTT. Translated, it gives CASSFEGGNTEAFF.

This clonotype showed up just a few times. The CDR3 loop reads CASSLDGLQDTPPGELFF. CDR3 in DNA: TGTGCCAGCAGCTTAGACGGACTTCAGGATACCCCCCCGGGGGAGCTGTTTTTT. The gene calls are TRBV11-2 and TRBJ2-2; D may be TRBD2 (5 bases). The CDR3 consists of 18 residues. In germline, CDR1 is SGHAT, CDR2 FQNNGV. The V end was cut by 0 bases, the J end by 8 bases, with 22 bases between.

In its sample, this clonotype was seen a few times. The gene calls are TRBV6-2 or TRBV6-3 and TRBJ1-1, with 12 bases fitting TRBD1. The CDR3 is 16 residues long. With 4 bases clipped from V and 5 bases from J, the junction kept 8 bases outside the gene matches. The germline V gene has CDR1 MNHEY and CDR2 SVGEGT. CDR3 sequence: CASSSGQGARGTEAFF. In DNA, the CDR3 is TGTGCCAGCAGTTCGGGACAGGGGGCACGAGGGACTGAAGCTTTCTTT.

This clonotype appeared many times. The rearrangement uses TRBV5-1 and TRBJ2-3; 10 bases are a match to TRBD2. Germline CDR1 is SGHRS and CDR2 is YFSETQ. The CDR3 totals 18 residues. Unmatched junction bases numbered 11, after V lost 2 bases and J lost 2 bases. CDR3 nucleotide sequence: TGCGCCAGCAGCTTTCGTCGGACTAGCGGACCCCTCACAGATACGCAGTATTTT. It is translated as CASSFRRTSGPLTDTQYF.

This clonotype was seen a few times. This CDR3 reads CASSWVFRSYEQYF. The CDR3 nucleotides read TGTGCCAGCAGTTGGGTATTTAGATCCTACGAGCAGTACTTC. The chain carries TRBV11-2 and TRBJ2-7; D is unresolved. V was cut by 6 bases and J by 1 base, with 13 bases left in between. Germline CDR1 and CDR2: SGHAT and FQNNGV. This CDR3 spans 14 amino acids.

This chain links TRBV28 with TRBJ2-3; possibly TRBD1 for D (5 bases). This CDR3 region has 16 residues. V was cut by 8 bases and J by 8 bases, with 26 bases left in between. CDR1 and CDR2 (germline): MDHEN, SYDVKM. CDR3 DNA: TGTGCCAGCTCAAGGGCCAGGGATGTTTCTCTGGGTACGCAGTATTTT. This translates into CASSRARDVSLGTQYF.

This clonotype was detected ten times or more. CDR3 coding DNA: TGTGCCAGCAGTATTTATAACTATGGCTACACCTTC. This gives the protein CASSIYNYGYTF. This chain links TRBV2 with TRBJ1-2; no clear D gene. The CDR3 runs 12 residues. Deletions cut 5 bases from V and 1 base from J, with 5 bases between. Germline CDR1 SNHLY, CDR2 FYNNEI.

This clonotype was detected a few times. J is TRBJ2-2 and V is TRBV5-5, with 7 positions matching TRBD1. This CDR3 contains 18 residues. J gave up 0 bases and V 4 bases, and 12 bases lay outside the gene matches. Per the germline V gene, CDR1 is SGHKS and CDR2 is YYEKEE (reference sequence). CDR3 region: CASSPGVFGTANTGELFF. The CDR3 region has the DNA TGTGCCAGCAGCCCAGGGGTGTTTGGGACAGCGAACACCGGGGAGCTGTTTTTT.

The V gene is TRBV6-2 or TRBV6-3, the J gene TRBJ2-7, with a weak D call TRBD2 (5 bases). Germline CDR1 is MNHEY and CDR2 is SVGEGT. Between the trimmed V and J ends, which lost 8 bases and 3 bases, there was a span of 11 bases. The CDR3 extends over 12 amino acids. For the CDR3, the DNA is TGTGCCAGCGGGCCGGGGAGCTACGAGCAGTACGTC. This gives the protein CASGPGSYEQYV.

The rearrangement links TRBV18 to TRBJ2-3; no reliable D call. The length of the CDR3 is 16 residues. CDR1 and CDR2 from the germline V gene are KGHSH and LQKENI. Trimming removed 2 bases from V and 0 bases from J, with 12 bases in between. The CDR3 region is CASSPLSGSSTDTQYF. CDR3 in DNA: TGTGCCAGCTCACCATTATCAGGTTCGAGCACAGATACGCAGTATTTT.

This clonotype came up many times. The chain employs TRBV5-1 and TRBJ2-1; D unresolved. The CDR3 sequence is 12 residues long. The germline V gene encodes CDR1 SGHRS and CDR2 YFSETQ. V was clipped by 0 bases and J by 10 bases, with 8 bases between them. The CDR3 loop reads CASSLEFREQFF. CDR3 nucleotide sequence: TGCGCCAGCAGCTTGGAGTTTCGCGAGCAGTTCTTC.

The CDR3 DNA sequence: TGTGCCAGCAGCTTAGCGTTTATGGATGGCTACACCTTC. Its protein is CASSLAFMDGYTF. The chain combines TRBV7-9 with TRBJ1-2; D is uncertain. Trimming removed 0 bases at V and 6 bases at J, with 8 bases between. The CDR3 has 13 residues. In germline, CDR1 is SEHNR, CDR2 FQNEAQ (reference sequence).

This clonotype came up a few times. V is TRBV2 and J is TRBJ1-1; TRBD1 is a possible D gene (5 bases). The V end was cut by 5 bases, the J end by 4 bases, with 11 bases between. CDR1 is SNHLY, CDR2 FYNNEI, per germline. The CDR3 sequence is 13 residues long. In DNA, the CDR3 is TGTGCCAGCAGTCGTGACAGAACCACTGAAGCTTTCTTT. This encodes CASSRDRTTEAFF.

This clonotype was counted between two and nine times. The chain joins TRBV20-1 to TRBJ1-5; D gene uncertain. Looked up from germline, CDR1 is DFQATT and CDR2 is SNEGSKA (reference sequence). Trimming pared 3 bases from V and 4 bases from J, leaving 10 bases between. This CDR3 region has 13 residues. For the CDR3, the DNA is TGCAGTGCTAGGTTTGACCGAAATCAGCCCCAGCATTTT. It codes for CSARFDRNQPQHF.

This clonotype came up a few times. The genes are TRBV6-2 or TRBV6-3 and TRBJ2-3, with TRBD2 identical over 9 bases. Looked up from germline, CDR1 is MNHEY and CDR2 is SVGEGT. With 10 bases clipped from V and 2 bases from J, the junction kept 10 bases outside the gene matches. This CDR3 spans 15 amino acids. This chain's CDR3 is CATRRLADYTDTQYF. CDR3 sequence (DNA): TGTGCCACCCGGCGACTAGCGGACTACACAGATACGCAGTATTTT.

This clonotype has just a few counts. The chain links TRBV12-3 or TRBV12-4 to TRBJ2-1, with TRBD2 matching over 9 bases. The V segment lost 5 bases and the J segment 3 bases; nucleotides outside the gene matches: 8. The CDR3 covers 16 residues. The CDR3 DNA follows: TGTGCCAGCAGTCGGAGCGGGGGGCTAAACTACAATGAGCAGTTCTTC. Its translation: CASSRSGGLNYNEQFF.

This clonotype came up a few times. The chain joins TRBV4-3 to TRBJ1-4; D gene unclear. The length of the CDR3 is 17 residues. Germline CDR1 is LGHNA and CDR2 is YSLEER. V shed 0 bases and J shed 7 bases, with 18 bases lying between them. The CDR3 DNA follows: TGCGCCAGCAGCCAAGAGGGCCTCGTGGAGGCGTTTGAAAAACTGTTTTTT. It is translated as CASSQEGLVEAFEKLFF.

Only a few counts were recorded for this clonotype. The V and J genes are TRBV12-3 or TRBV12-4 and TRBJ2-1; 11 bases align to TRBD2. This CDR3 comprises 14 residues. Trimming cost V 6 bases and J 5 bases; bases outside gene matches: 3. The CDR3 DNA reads TGTGCCAGCAGCATAGCGGGGGGGAACAATGAGCAGTTCTTC. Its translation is CASSIAGGNNEQFF.

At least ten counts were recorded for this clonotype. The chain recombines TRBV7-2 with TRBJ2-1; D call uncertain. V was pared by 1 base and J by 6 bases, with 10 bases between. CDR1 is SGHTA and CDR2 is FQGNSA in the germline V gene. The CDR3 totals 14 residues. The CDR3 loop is CASSLDLLSNEQFF. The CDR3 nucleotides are TGTGCCAGCAGCTTAGACCTGTTAAGCAATGAGCAGTTCTTC.

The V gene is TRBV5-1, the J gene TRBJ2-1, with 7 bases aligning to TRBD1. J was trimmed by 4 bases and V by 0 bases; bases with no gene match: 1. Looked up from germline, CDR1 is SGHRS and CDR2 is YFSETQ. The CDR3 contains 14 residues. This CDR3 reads CASSLEDRYNEQFF. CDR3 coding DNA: TGCGCCAGCAGCTTGGAGGACAGGTACAATGAGCAGTTCTTC.

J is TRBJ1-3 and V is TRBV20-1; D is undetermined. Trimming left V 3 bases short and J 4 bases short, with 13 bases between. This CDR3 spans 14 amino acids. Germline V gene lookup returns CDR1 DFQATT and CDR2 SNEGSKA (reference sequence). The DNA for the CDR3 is TGCAGTGCTAGTCAGAGGGCGGGAGGAAACACCATATATTTT. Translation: CSASQRAGGNTIYF.

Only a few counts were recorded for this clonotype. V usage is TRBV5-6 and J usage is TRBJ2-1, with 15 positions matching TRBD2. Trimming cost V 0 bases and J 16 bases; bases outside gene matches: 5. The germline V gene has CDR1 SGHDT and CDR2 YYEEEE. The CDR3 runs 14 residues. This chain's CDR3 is CASSLAGTSGGPFF. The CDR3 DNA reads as TGTGCCAGCAGCTTGGCCGGGACTAGCGGGGGGCCCTTCTTC.

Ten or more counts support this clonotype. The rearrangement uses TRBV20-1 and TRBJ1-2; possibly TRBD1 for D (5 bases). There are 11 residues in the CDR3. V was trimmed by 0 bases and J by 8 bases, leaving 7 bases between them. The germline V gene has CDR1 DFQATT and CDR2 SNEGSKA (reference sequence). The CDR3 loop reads CSARDRQGYTF. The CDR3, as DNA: TGCAGTGCTAGAGATCGACAGGGCTACACCTTC.

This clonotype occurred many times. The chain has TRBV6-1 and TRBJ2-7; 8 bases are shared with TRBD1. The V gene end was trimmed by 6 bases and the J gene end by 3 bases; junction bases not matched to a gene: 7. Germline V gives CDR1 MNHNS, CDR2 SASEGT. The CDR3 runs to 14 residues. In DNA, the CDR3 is TGTGCCAGCAGCAGGGGGCAATTCTTCTACGAGCAGTACGTC. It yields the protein CASSRGQFFYEQYV.